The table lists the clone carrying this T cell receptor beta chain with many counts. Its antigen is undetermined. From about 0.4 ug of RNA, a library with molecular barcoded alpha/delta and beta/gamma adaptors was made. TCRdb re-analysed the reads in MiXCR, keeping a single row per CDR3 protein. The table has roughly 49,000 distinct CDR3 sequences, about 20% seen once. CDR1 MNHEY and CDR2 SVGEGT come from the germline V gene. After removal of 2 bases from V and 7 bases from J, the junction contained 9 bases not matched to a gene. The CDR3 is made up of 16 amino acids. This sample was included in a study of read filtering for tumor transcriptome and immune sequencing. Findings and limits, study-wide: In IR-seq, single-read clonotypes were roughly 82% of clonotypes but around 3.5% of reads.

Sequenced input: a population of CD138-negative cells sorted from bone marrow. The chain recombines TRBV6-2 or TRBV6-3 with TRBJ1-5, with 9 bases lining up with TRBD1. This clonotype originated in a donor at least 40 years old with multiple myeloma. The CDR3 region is CASSYPTGGLRQPQHF. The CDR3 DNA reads TGTGCCAGCAGTTACCCTACAGGGGGCCTCAGGCAGCCCCAGCATTTT.